This record looks at one T cell receptor beta chain sequence and its context. The antigen remains unidentified. V was pared by 6 bases and J by 10 bases, with 18 bases between. The V gene's germline CDR1 is SGHTA and CDR2 FQGNSA. The CDR3 length is 14 residues. A single record per CDR3 protein comes from TCRdb applying MiXCR to the 5' RACE reads. Of under 450,000 distinct CDR3 sequences in the sample, 20% to 25% are singletons; the top ten hold around 23%. This specimen belongs to a study of T-cell memory formation after mild COVID-19. For the study at large: TCR clusters were largely donor specific. Whole-study results and caveats: Second-wave clones reaching peak frequency on day 37 lacked confirmed SARS-CoV-2 specificity. Some clones that responded turned up in pre-infection memory, which suggests that cross-reactive memory joined in.

The sequenced material came from PBMCs or a T cell subset sorted from them (not recorded which). This sequence joins TRBV7-2 and TRBJ2-2; a possible D gene is TRBD1 (8 bases). This receptor was taken from a young man who had mild COVID-19 (a few samples of this study predate the infection). Cell type and time point are not known. The CDR3 sequence is CASSLQGGEEELFF. In DNA, the CDR3 is TGTGCCAGCAGTTTACAGGGGGGGGAAGAGGAGCTGTTTTTT.